The subject of this entry is one T cell receptor beta chain. The target antigen is unknown. The primer mix had 60 Vbeta and 13 Jbeta primers. This table comes from immunoSEQ multiplex PCR, and its TCRdb copy is limited to in-frame clones, with some not included. Altogether over 150,000 clones are present, approximately 80% being singletons, with the ten largest covering approximately 7%. This sample stems from a study of cytomegalovirus exposure and HLA in healthy donors. Study details: Among some 400 genotyped donors, about 83% fell in the Caucasian-associated ancestry cluster.

Findings and limits, study-wide: In a later analysis, HLA-associated TCR beta chains were more clonally expanded than equally common others.

The trim removed 0 bases at V and 5 bases at J, leaving 2 bases unmatched. The germline V gene encodes CDR1 SGHRS and CDR2 YFSETQ. CDR3 length: 15 residues. The chain carries TRBV5-1 and TRBJ1-4; 9 bases fit TRBD1. Source material: PBMCs. This TCR was recovered from a woman between 25 and 40 years old in good health and CMV-seropositive. The CDR3 DNA sequence: TGCGCCAGCAGCTTGGGAGGGACAGGGAATGAAAAACTGTTTTTT. It is translated as CASSLGGTGNEKLFF.